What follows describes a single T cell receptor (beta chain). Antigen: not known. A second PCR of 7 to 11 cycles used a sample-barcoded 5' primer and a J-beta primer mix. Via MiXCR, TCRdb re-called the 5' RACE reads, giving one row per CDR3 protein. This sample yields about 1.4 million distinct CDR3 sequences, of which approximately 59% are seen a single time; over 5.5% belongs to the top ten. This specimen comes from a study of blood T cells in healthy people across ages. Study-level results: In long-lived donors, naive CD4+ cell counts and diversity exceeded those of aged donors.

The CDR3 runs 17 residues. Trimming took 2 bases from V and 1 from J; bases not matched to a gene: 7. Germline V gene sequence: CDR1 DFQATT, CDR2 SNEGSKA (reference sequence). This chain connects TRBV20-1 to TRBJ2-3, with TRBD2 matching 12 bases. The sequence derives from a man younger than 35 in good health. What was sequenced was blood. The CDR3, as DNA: TGCAGTGCTAGAACTCCCCGACTAGCGGGGGGCACAGATACGCAGTATTTT. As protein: CSARTPRLAGGTDTQYF.